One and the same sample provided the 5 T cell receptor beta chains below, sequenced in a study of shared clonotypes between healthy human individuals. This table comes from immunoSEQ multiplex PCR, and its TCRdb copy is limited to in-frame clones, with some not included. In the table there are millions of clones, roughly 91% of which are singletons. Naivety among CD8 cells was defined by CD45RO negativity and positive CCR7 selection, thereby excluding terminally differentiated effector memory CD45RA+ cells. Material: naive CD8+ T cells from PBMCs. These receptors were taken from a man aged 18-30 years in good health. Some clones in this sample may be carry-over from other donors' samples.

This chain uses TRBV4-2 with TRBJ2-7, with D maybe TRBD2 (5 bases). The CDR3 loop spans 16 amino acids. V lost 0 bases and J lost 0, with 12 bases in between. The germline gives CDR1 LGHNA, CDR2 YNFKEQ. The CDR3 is CASSQDPREVSYEQYF. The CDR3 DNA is TGTGCCAGCAGCCAAGATCCCCGGGAAGTCTCCTACGAGCAGTACTTC.

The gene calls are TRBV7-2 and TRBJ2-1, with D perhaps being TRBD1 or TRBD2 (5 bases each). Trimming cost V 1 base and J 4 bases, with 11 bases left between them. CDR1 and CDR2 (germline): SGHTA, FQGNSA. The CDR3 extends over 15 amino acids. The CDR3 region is CASSLGGFGYNEQFF. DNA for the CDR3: TGTGCCAGCAGCTTAGGGGGGTTCGGTTACAATGAGCAGTTCTTC.

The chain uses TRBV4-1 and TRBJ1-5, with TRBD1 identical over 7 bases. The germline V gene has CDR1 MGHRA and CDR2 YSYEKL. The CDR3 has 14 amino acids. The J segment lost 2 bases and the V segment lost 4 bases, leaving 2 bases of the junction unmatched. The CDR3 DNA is TGCGCCAGCAGCCTCGGGACAGGCAATCAGCCCCAGCATTTT. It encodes CASSLGTGNQPQHF.

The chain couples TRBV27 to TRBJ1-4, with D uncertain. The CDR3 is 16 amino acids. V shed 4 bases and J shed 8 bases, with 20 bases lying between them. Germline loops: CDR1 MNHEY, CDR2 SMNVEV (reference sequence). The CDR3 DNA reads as TGTGCCAGCAGTTCCCTCGGACGACCGTTTAGGGAAAAACTGTTTTTT. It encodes CASSSLGRPFREKLFF. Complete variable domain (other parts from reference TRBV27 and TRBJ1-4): EAQVTQNPRYLITVTGKKLTVTCSQNMNHEYMSWYRQDPGLGLRQIYYSMNVEVTDKGDVPEGYKVSRKEKRNFPLILESPSPNQTSLYFCASSSLGRPFREKLFFGSGTQLSVL.

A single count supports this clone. CDR3 residues: CSVSDNNYGYTF. The CDR3 region has the DNA TGCAGCGTCTCAGACAATAACTATGGCTACACCTTC. The chain carries TRBV29-1 and TRBJ1-2, with D uncertain. The CDR3 spans 12 residues. The germline gives CDR1 SQVTM, CDR2 ANQGSEA. Trimming stripped 6 bases from V and 1 base from J, with 9 bases between.